This T cell receptor (beta chain) was sequenced during a study of blood T cell repertoires in COVID-19. Study overall: Acute-phase and convalescent COVID-19 samples originated in the United States, Italy and Spain.

TCRdb's copy holds only in-frame clones and misses some; the assay was immunoSEQ multiplex PCR. The sample holds more than 200,000 clones, around 80% seen once. The CDR3 sequence is 15 residues long. CDR1 and CDR2 (germline): SNHLY, FYNNEI. V dropped 6 bases and J dropped 0; count of bases not matched to a gene: 2. The chain recombines TRBV2 with TRBJ1-6; TRBD1 matches at 7 bases. The receptor comes from a middle-aged man with acute or convalescent COVID-19. Sequencing was carried out using peripheral blood. Here the CDR3 reads CASRQGSSYNSPLHF. The CDR3 nucleotides are TGTGCCAGCAGACAGGGGAGCTCCTATAATTCACCCCTCCACTTT. Together with reference TRBV2 and TRBJ1-6, the CDR3 gives the full variable domain: EPEVTQTPSHQVTQMGQEVILRCVPISNHLYFYWYRQILGQKVEFLVSFYNNEISEKSEIFDDQFSVERPDGSNFTLKIRSTKLEDSAMYFCASRQGSSYNSPLHFGNGTRLTVT.